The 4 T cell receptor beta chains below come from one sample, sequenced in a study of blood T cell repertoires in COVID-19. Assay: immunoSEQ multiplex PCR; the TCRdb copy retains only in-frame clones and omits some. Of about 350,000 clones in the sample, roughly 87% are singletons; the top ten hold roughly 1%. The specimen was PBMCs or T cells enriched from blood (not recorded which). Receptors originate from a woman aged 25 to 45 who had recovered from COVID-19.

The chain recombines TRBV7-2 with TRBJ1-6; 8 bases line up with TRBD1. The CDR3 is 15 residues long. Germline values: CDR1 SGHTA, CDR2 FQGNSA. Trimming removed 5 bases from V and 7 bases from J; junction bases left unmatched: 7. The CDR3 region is CASSLLTGGNSPLHF. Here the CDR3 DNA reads TGTGCCAGCAGCCTTCTAACAGGGGGAAATTCACCCCTCCACTTT.

The chain's CDR3 is CASSPQGGPSTDTQYF. DNA for the CDR3: TGTGCCAGCAGCCCACAGGGGGGACCCAGCACAGATACGCAGTATTTT. The chain employs TRBV7-2 and TRBJ2-3; 8 bases are shared with TRBD1. The CDR3 sequence is 16 residues long. J lost 0 bases, V lost 5 bases, and 7 bases had no gene match. CDR1 is SGHTA and CDR2 is FQGNSA in the germline V gene.

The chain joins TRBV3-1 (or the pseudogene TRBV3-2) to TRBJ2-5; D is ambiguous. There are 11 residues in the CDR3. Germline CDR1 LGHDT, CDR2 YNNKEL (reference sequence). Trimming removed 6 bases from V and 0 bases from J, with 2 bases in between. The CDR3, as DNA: TGTGCCAGCAGTAACCAAGAGACCCAGTACTTC. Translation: CASSNQETQYF.

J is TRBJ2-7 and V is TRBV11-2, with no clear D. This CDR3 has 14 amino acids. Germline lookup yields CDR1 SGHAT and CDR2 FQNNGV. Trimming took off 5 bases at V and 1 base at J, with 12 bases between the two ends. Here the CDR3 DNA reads TGTGCCAGCAGCCCTCTGACAAAATCCTACGAGCAGTACTTC. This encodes CASSPLTKSYEQYF.